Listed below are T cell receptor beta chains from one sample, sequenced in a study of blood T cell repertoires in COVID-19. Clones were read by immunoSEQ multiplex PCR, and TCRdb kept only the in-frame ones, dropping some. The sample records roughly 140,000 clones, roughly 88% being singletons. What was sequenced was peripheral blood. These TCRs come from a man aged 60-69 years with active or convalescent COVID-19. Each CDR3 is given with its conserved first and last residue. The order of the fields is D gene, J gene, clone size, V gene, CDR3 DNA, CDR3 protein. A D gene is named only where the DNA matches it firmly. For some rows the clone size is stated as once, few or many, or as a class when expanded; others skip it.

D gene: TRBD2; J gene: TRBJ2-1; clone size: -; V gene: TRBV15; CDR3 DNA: TGTGCCACCAGCAGAGAGGGACTAGCGGGACCCTACAATGAGCAGTTCTTC; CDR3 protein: CATSREGLAGPYNEQFF
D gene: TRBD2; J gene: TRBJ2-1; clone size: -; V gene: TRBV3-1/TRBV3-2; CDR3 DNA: TGTGCCAGCAGCTGGGACTATCCATTATACAATGAGCAGTTCTTC; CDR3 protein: CASSWDYPLYNEQFF
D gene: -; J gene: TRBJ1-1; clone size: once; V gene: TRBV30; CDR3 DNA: TGTGCCTGGGGTGACAGCATGAACACTGAAGCTTTCTTT; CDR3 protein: CAWGDSMNTEAFF
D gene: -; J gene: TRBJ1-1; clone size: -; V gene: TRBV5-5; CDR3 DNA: TGTGCCAGCACCGTTGCCCTTTCCCCCGCGGGAGCTGAAGCTTTCTTT; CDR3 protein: CASTVALSPAGAEAFF
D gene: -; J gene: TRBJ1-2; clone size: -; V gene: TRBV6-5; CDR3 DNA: TGTGCCAGCAGTTACACCCAGGACAGCCGCTATGGCTACACCTTC; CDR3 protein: CASSYTQDSRYGYTF
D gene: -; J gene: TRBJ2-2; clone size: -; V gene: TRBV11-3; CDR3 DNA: TGTGCCAGCAGCTCCAGGGCGACGAACACCGGGGAGCTGTTTTTT; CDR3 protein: CASSSRATNTGELFF
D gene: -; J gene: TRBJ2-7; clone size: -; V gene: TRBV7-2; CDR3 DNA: TGTGCCAGCAGACGGACAGAGCACTACGAGCAGTACTTC; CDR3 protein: CASRRTEHYEQYF
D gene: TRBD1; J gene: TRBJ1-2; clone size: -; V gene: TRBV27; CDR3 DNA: TGTGCCAGCAGACGGCGACAGGGGTATAACTATGGCTACACCTTC; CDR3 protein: CASRRRQGYNYGYTF
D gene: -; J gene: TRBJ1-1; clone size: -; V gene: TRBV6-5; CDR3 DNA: TGTGCCAGCAGGATAACAGTAATGAACACTGAAGCTTTCTTT; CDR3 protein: CASRITVMNTEAFF
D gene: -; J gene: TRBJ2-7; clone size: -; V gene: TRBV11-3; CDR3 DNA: TGTGCCAGCAGCTCTAGTCCCAGGCAGGGGTACGAGCAGTACTTC; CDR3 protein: CASSSSPRQGYEQYF
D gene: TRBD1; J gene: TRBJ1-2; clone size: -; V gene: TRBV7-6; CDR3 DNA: TGTGCCAGCAGCCCACGGACAGGGGCAATTTCGGAAGGCTACACCTTC; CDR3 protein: CASSPRTGAISEGYTF
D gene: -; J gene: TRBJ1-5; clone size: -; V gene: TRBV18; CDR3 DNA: TGTGCCAGCTCCCCAGGCGGGGGCCCCAATCAGCCCCAGCATTTT; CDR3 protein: CASSPGGGPNQPQHF
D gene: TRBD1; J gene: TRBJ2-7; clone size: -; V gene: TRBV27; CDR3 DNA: TGTGCCAGCAGCCTCGGGACAGGGATCTACGAGCAGTACTTC; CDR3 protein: CASSLGTGIYEQYF
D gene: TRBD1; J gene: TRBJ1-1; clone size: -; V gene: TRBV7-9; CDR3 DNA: TGTGCCAGCAGCTTACGGGACAGATTCACTGAAGCTTTCTTT; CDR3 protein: CASSLRDRFTEAFF
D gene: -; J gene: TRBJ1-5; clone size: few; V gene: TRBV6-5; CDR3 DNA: TGTGCCAGCAGTTACTCCCCGGATCAGCCCCAGCATTTT; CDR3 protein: CASSYSPDQPQHF
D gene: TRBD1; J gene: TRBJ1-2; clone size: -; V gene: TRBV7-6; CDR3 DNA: TGTGCCAGCAGTCCTAGACAGGGGAATAATAACTATGGCTACACCTTC; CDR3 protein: CASSPRQGNNNYGYTF
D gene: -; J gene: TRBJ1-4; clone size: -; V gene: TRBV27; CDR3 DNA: TGTGCCAGCAGTTTAAGGCTCCGGGGGAGTACTAATGAAAAACTGTTTTTT; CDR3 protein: CASSLRLRGSTNEKLFF
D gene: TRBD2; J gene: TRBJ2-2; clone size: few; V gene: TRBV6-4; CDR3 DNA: TGTGCCAGCAGGGCACAACCTACGGGACTAGCGGGAACCGGGGAGCTGTTTTTT; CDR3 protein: CASRAQPTGLAGTGELFF
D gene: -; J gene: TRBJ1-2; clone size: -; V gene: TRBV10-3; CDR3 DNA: TGTGCCATCAGTCCAGCTCCGCAGGAAAACTATGGCTACACCTTC; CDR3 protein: CAISPAPQENYGYTF
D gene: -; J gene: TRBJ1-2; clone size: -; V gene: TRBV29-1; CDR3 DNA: TGCAGCGTTGAGCAGGGGCCCAGCTATGGCTACACCTTC; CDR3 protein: CSVEQGPSYGYTF
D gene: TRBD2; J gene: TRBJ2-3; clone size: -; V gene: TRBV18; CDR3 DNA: TGTGCCAGCTCACCAAATAGCGGACTAGCGGGGGCGGATACGCAGTATTTT; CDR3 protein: CASSPNSGLAGADTQYF
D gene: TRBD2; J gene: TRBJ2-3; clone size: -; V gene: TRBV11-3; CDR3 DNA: TGTGCCAGCAGCTTAGCCGGGACTAGCGGGAGGGCCGTGGGCACAGATACGCAGTATTTT; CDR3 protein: CASSLAGTSGRAVGTDTQYF
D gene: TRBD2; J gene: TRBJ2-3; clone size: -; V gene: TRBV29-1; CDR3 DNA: TGCAGCATCCGACTAGCCAATACGCAGTATTTT; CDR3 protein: CSIRLANTQYF
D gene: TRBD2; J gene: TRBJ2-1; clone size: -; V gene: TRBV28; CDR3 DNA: TGTGCCAGCAGTTTCCTAGCGGGACTTGGGAATGAGCAGTTCTTC; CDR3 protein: CASSFLAGLGNEQFF
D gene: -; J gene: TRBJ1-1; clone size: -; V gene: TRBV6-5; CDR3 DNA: TGTGCCAGCAGTTACTTGGAGATCGGGTACACTGAAGCTTTCTTT; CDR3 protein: CASSYLEIGYTEAFF
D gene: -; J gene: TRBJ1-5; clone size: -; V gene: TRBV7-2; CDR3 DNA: TGTGCCAGCAGCCTAGATCATCAGGCCCAGCATTTT; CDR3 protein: CASSLDHQAQHF
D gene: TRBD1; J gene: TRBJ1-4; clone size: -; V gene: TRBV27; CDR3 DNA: TGTGCCAGCAGTAACCGACAGGGGGTTGAAAAACTGTTTTTT; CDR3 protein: CASSNRQGVEKLFF
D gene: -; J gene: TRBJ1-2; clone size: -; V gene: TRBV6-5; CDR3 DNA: TGTGCCAGCAGTTACGGGGGGAACTATGGCTACACCTTC; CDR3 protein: CASSYGGNYGYTF
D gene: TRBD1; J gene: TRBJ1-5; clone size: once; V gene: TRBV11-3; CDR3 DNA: TGTGCCAGCAGCCAGTCGACAGGGCCCGATCAGCCCCAGCATTTT; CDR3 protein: CASSQSTGPDQPQHF
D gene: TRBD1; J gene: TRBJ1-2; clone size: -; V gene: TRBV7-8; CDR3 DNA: TGTGCCAGCAGCTCCCCGGACAGGAACTATGGCTACACCTTC; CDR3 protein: CASSSPDRNYGYTF
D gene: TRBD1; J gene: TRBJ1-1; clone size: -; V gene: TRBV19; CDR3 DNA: TGTGCCAGCCGGACAGGGACGAACACTGAAGCTTTCTTT; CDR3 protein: CASRTGTNTEAFF
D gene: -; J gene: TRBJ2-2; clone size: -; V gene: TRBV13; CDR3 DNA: TGTGCCAGCTCGGAGGTGGGAACCACCGGGGAGCTGTTTTTT; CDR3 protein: CASSEVGTTGELFF
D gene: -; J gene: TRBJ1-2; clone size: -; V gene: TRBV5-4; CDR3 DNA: TGTGCCAGCAGAAATACTACTAACTATGGCTACACCTTC; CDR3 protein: CASRNTTNYGYTF
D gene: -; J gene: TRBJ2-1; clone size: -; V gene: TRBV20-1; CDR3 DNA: TGCAGTGCTCGTGGGGGCGGTGAGCAGTTCTTC; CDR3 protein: CSARGGGEQFF
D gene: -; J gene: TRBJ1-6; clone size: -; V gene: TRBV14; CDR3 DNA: TGTGCCACCCAGGCGACCGCCGGTTCACCCCTCCACTTT; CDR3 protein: CATQATAGSPLHF